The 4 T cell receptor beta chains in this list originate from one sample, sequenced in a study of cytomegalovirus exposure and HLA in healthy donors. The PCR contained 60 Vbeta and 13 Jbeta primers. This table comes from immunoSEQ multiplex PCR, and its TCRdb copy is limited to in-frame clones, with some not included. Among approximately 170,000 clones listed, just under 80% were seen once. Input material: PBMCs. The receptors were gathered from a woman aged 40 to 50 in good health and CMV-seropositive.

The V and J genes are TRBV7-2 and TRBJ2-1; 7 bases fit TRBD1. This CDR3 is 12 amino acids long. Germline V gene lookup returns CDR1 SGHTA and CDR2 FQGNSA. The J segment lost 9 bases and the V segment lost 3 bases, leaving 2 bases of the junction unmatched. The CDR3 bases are TGTGCCAGCAGCTTGACAGGGTTTGAGCAGTTCTTC. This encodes CASSLTGFEQFF.

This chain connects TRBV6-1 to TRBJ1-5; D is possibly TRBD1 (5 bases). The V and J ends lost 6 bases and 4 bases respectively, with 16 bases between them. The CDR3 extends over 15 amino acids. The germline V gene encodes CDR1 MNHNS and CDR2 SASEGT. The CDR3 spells CASREKPGVNQPQHF. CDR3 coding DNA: TGTGCCAGCAGAGAAAAACCGGGGGTAAATCAGCCCCAGCATTTT.

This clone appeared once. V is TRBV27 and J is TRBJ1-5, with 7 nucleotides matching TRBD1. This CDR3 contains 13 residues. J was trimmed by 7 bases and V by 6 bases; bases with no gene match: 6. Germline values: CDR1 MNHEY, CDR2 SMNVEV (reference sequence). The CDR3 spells CASSQIQGQPQHF. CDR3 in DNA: TGTGCCAGCAGCCAAATACAGGGGCAGCCCCAGCATTTT.

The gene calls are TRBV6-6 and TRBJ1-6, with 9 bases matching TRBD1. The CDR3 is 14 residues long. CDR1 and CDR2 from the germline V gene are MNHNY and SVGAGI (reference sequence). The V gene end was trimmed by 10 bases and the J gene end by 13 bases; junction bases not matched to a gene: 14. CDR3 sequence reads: CAISPGTGSSPLHF. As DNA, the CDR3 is TGTGCCATCTCACCCGGGACAGGGTCTTCCCCCCTCCACTTT.